This T cell receptor (beta chain) was recorded in a study of CD8+CD57+ T cells in acquired aplastic anemia (dated by TCRdb to the late 2010s). Regarding the complete study: On average, sorted CD4+ and CD8+ cells yielded 3.2 ug of extracted DNA, with a range of roughly 0.19 to 27.4 ug. Healthy donor samples averaged roughly 9.8 million reads for CD4+ and 11 million to 14 million for CD8+ cells. The full study reports these points: Approximately 27 CD8+ CDR3 sequences were found in both patients and controls but appeared to be highly expressed in patients and within the immunodominant clones of the patients. No significant difference in CD8+ Simpson's diversity was found between patients and healthy controls (P=0.060).

CDR1 LNHDA and CDR2 SQIVND are derived from the germline V gene (reference sequence). The CDR3 holds 13 amino acids from the cysteine to the phenylalanine. Only the CDR3 DNA stays, 39 bases, in frame from base 1. Between the V and J ends, shortened by 6 bases and 3 bases respectively, the junction contains 12 bases. In this study, sorted CD4+ and CD8+ T cells from the blood of healthy subjects and of severe aplastic anemia patients had their TCR repertoires deep-sequenced. Ficoll-Paque density gradient centrifugation was used to isolate peripheral blood mononuclear cells. CD4+ and CD8+ T cells were sorted by FACS or magnetic beads before DNA extraction. In this sample, this clonotype turned up many times. The specificity of this receptor is unknown. Base qualities are not provided; no much larger clone lies one nucleotide away. TCR beta VDJ combination and CDR3 sequence profiling used genomic DNA as the template. An Illumina HiSeq 2000 was the platform used for TCR repertoire sequencing. In the source study's methods: Repertoire assessment relied on Simpson's diversity index, CDR3 size and DJ length profiles, and TRBV/TRBJ rearrangement plots. The most abundant DNA sequence in the deep sequencing data was taken as the immunodominant clone. CDR3 amino acid sequences were screened for sharing across subjects and were compared with published repertoires and the VDJdb database. The public reads were reanalyzed by TCRdb: fastp trimming at Q25, MiXCR alignment, in-frame beta chains only. When rows share a CDR3 protein, they turn into one entry using the most common DNA and genes. TCRdb's processing, not the study's, gives the V and J calls here. This sample has some 82,000 distinct CDR3 sequences in its table, and 40% to 55% of those were observed once. The leading ten clones occupy roughly 70% of the sample.

The sequence was collected from a human donor in good health, serving as a control. This chain joins TRBV19 to TRBJ2-7; TRBD1 is perhaps the D gene, given 5 matching bases. The specimen was sorted CD4+, CD8+, or CD8+CD57+ T cells (not recorded which) from PBMCs. The sequenced DNA is TGTGCCAGTAGCCCAGGGATGGGCTACGAGCAGTACTTC. This yields the protein CASSPGMGYEQYF.